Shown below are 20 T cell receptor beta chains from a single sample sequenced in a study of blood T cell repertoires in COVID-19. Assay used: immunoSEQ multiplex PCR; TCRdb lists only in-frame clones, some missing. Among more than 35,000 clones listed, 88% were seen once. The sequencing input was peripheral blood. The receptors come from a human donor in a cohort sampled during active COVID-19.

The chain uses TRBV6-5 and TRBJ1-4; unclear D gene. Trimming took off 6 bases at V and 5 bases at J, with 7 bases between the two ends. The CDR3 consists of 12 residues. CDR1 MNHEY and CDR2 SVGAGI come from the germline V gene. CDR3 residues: CASRGGNEKLFF. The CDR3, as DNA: TGTGCCAGCAGAGGAGGAAATGAAAAACTGTTTTTT.

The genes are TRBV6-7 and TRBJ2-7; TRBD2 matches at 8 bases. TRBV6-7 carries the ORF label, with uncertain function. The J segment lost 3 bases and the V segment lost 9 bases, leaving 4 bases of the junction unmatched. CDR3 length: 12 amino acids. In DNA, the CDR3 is TGTGCCAGGGGACTAGATCACTACGAGCAGTACTTC. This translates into CARGLDHYEQYF.

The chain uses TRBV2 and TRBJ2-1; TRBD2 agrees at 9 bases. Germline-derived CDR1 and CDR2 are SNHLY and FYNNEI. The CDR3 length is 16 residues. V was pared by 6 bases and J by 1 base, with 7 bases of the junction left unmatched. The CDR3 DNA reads TGTGCCAGCAGAGATAGCGGGAGTCGGTCCTACAATGAGCAGTTCTTC. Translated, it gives CASRDSGSRSYNEQFF. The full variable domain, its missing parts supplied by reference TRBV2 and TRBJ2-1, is EPEVTQTPSHQVTQMGQEVILRCVPISNHLYFYWYRQILGQKVEFLVSFYNNEISEKSEIFDDQFSVERPDGSNFTLKIRSTKLEDSAMYFCASRDSGSRSYNEQFFGPGTRLTVL.

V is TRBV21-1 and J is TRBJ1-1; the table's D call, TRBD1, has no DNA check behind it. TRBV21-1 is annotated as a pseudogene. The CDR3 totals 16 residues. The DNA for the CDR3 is TGTGCCAGCAGCAACCGGGACAGGGATAGGAACACTGAAGCTTTCTTT. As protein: CASSNRDRDRNTEAFF.

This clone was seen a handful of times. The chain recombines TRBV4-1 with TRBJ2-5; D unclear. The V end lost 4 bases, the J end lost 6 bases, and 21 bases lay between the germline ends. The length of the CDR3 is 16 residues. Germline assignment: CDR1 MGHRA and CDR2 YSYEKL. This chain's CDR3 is CASSPRPQPSKKTQYF. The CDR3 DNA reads TGCGCCAGCAGCCCCAGGCCCCAACCCTCGAAAAAGACCCAGTACTTC.

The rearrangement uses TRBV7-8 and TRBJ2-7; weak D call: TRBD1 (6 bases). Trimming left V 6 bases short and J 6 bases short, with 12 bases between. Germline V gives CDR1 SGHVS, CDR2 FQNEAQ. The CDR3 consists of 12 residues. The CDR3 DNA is TGTGCCAGCAGGTCACAGGGTTCCGAGCAGTACTTC. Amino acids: CASRSQGSEQYF.

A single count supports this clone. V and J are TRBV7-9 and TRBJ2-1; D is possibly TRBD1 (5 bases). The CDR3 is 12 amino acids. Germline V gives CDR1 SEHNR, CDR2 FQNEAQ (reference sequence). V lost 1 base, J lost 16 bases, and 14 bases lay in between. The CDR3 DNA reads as TGTGCCAGCAGCTTAGTCCGCCCACAGGAATTCTTC. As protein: CASSLVRPQEFF.

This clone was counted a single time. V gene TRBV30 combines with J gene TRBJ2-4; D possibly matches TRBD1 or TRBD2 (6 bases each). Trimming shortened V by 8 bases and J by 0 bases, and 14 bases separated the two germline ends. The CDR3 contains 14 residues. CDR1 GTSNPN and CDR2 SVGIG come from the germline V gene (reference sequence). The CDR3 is CAGGQGLAKNIQYF. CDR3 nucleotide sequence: TGTGCCGGGGGGCAGGGCTTAGCCAAAAACATTCAGTACTTC.

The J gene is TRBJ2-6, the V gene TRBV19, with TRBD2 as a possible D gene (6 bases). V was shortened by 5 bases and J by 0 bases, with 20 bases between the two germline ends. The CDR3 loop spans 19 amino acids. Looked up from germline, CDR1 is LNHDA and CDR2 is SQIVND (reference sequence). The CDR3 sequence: CASSYRFGGLHSGANVLTF. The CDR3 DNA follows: TGTGCCAGTAGTTACCGATTCGGGGGTCTCCACTCTGGGGCCAACGTCCTGACTTTC.

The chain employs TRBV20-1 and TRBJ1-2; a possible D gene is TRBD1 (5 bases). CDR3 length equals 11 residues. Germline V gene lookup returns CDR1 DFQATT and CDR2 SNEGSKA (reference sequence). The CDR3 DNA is TGCAGCCCCGCAGGGCCAGACGGCTACACCTTC. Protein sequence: CSPAGPDGYTF.

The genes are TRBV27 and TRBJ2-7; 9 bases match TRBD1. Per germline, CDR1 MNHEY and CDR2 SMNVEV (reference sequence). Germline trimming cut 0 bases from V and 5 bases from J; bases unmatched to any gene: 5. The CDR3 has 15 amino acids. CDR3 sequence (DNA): TGTGCCAGCAGTTTATCCGGGACAGGGAACAACGAGCAGTACTTC. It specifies CASSLSGTGNNEQYF.

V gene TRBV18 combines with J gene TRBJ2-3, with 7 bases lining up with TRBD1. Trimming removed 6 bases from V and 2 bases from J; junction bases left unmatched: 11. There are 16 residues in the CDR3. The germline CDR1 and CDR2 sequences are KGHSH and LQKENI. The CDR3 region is CASSTGSRGVTDTQYF. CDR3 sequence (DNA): TGTGCCAGCTCGACAGGGTCCAGGGGTGTCACAGATACGCAGTATTTT.

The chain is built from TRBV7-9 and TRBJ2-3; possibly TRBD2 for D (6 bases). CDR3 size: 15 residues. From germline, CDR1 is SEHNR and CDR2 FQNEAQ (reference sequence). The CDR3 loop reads CESRRETPSTDTQYF. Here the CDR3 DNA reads TGTGAGAGCAGGAGGGAAACCCCTAGCACAGATACGCAGTATTTT.

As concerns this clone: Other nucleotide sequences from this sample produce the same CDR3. The CDR3 region is CASSLGQGNYGYTF. The CDR3 DNA reads TGTGCCAGCAGCTTGGGACAGGGAAACTATGGCTACACCTTC. V and J are TRBV5-6 and TRBJ1-2; 7 bases match TRBD1. Germline-derived CDR1 and CDR2 are SGHDT and YYEEEE. J was trimmed by 2 bases and V by 0 bases; bases with no gene match: 1. The CDR3 extends over 14 amino acids.

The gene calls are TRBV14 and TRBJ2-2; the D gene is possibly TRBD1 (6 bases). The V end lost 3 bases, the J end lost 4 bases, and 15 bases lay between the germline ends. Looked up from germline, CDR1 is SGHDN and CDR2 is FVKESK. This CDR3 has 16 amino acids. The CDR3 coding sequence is TGTGCCAGCAGCCAGTTTAACAGGGCGAGCACCGGGGAGCTGTTTTTT. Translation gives CASSQFNRASTGELFF.

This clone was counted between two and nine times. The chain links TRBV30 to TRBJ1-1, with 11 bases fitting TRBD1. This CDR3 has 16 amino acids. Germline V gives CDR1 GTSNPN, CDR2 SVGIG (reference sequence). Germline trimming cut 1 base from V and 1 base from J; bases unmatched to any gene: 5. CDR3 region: CAWSGGQGGQNTEAFF. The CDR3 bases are TGTGCCTGGAGTGGGGGACAGGGGGGTCAGAACACTGAAGCTTTCTTT.

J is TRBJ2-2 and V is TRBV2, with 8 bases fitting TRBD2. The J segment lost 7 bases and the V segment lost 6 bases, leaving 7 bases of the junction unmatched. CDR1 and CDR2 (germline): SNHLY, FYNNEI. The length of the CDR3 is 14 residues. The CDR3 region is CASRESGSGGELFF. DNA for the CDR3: TGTGCCAGCAGAGAAAGCGGGAGTGGCGGGGAGCTGTTTTTT.

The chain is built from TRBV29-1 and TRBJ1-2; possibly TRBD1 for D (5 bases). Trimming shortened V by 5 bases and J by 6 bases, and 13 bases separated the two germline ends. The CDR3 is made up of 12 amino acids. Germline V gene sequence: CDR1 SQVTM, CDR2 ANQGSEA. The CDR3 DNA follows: TGCAGCGTTCGGGGGACGGGCGATGGCTACACCTTC. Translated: CSVRGTGDGYTF.

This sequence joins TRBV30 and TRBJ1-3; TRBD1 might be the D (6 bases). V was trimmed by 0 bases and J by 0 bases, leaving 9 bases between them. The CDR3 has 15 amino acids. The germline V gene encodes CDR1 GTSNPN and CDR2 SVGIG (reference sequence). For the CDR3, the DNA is TGTGCCTGGAGTGTTCAACAGGGCTCTGGAAACACCATATATTTT. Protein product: CAWSVQQGSGNTIYF.

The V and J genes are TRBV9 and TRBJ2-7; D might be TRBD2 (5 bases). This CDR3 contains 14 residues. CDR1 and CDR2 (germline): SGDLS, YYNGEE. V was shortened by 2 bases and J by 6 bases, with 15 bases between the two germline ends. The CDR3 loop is CASSVDGGFGEQYF. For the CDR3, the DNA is TGTGCCAGCAGCGTTGACGGCGGGTTCGGCGAGCAGTACTTC.